This T cell receptor (beta chain) was identified in a study of a mutant IDH1 vaccine in newly diagnosed glioma (dated by TCRdb to the early 2020s). With regard to the full study: Eight vaccinations were administered to patients in weeks 1, 3, 5, 7, 11, 15, 19 and 23, corresponding to visits V03 through V10. Of the roughly 31 treated patients, around 62% were male and approximately 40% were female, and the mean age was about 40 years. Peripheral blood samples were drawn at six visits, namely V03 (baseline), V05, V07, V10, V12 and V13. Longitudinal TCRB deep sequencing was performed for about two dozen treated patients wherever samples were available for exploratory analyses. Before enrollment, most patients had been given radiochemotherapy with temozolomide as standard therapy, while the rest had received either radiotherapy alone or temozolomide alone. In the chemotherapy-containing groups, vaccination started alongside temozolomide cycles, whereas in patients who had radiotherapy alone it started 4-6 weeks after radiotherapy. Findings and caveats that apply to the study as a whole: Pseudoprogression seemed to be unrelated to changes in the top peripheral T cell clonotypes found by TCRB sequencing. Immune responses induced by the vaccine were seen in about 93% of patients across multiple MHC alleles. It was noted by the authors that analyses of patient blood samples could not be reproduced owing to sample limitations. Selection of PBMC samples for TCRB deep sequencing was based on availability.

The time point label for this specimen denotes: week 11, during vaccination. A 20-mer mutant IDH1 peptide at 300 micrograms in Montanide made up each vaccine dose, which was injected subcutaneously together with topical imiquimod. Newly diagnosed WHO grade 3 or 4 IDH1-mutant astrocytomas showing loss of nuclear ATRX were present in the donors. The samples were drawn from NOA16, a multicentre, single-arm, open-label phase I trial in Germany that tested a mutant IDH1 peptide vaccine in humans for the first time. Genomic DNA for TCRB sequencing was extracted from EDTA blood using the DNeasy Blood and Tissue Kit. The library came from the immunoSEQ multiplex PCR assay. Following the manufacturer's protocol, the hsTCRB Kit was used to amplify rearranged TCR beta chain sequences. An Illumina MiSeq was used to sequence the TCRB libraries. From the authors' description of their analysis: The kit vendor's proprietary platform handled demultiplexing, trimming and gene mapping. TCRdb obtained this table from immuneACCESS and retained in-frame rearrangements with V and J assigned. These tables miss some clones; where compared with another copy, unresolved V genes account for less than half of the shortfall, and the remainder is unexplained. V and J calls and clone size come straight from that table; D and trimming were deduced from the DNA. This sample comprises about 52,000 clones, more than 85% of them detected only once. Clones ranked in the top ten supply more than 2% of the sample.

CDR1 is given as SGHDN and CDR2 as FVKESK, both from the germline V gene. The CDR3 sequence holds 15 residues, the cysteine and phenylalanine included. Left in the record is the CDR3 DNA by itself, 45 bases read in frame from the first base. At the junction V is shortened by 1 base and J by 3 bases; bases outside the gene matches: 5. Points on this clone: Its antigen remains unidentified. There are no base qualities to consult, and no much larger clone falls within one base.

Sequencing used PBMCs, obtained from a glioma patient whose treatment included an IDH1 peptide vaccine. This receptor was identified in a man aged 45-60 years with glioma. The chain couples TRBV14 to TRBJ2-7, and TRBD1 aligns with 8 junction nucleotides. The CDR3 region: CASSQAGTGNYEQYF. The sequenced DNA is TGTGCCAGCAGCCAAGCCGGGACAGGAAACTACGAGCAGTACTTC.